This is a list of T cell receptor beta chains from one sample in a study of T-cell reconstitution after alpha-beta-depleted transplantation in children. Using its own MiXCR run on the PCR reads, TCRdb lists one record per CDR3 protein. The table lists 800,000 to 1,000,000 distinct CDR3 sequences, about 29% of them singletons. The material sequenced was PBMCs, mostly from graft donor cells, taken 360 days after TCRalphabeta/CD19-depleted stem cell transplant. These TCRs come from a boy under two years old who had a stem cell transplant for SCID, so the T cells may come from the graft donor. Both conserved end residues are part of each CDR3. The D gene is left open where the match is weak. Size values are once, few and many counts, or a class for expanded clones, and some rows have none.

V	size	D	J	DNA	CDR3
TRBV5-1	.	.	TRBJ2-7	TGCGCCAGCAGTTTAGACAGGTACCCCCAAGACGAGCAGTACTTC	CASSLDRYPQDEQYF
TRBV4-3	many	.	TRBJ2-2	TGCGCCAGCAGCAGCGGAATCGCGAACACCGGGGAGCTGTTTTTT	CASSSGIANTGELFF
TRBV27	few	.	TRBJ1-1	TGTGCCAGCACGTTCCGAGAGGGGAGTGAAGCTTTCTTT	CASTFREGSEAFF
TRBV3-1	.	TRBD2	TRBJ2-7	TGTGCCAGCAGCCAACTGGGACTAGCCGCTGGATACGAGCAGTACTTC	CASSQLGLAAGYEQYF
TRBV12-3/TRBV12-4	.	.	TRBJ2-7	TGTGCCAGCAGTCCCACGGGGGGCCTCTCGTACGAGCAGTACTTC	CASSPTGGLSYEQYF
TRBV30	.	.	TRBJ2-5	TGTGCCTGGAAGGGCCTGGGACATCTCCAAGAGACCCAGTACTTC	CAWKGLGHLQETQYF
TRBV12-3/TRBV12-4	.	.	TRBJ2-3	TGTGCCAGCAGTTTGACAGCCCCAGATACGCAGTATTTT	CASSLTAPDTQYF
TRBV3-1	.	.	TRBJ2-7	TGTGCCAGCAGCCAAGGGAACGGACAGGTCTTGAATTTACCGGGGGGCGAGCAGTACTTC	CASSQGNGQVLNLPGGEQYF
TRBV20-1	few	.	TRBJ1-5	TGCAGTGCTAGAGGATCCGTGATAGGCCAAAATCAGCCCCAGCATTTT	CSARGSVIGQNQPQHF
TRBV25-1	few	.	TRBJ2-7	TGTGCCAGCAGTGAGGACATCCGACCCCACGAGCAGTACTTC	CASSEDIRPHEQYF
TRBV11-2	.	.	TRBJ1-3	TGTGCCAGCAGCCCTAACCGGGGAGTCGGTGGAAACACCATATATTTT	CASSPNRGVGGNTIYF
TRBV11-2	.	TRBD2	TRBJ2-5	TGTGCCAGCAGCTTAGGAGTTTATGTGGGCCTAGCGGAAGTACAAGAGACCCAGTACTTC	CASSLGVYVGLAEVQETQYF
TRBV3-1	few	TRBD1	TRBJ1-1	TGTGCCAGCAGCTACAGGGGGGACTCGTACACTGAAGCTTTCTTT	CASSYRGDSYTEAFF
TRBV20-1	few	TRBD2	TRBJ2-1	TGCAGTGCAACTCTCGGGGGGGGACTCTACAATGAGCAGTTCTTC	CSATLGGGLYNEQFF
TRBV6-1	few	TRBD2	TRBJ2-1	TGTGCCAGCAGGACTAGCGGGGGGAACAATGAGCAGTTCTTC	CASRTSGGNNEQFF
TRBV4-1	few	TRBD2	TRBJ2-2	TGCGCCAGCAGCCTTCGACTAGCGACCAGCAGGGAGCTGTTTTTT	CASSLRLATSRELFF
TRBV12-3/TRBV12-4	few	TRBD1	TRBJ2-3	TGTGCCAGCAGTCCCCTAAGACAGGGACCAGATACGCAGTATTTT	CASSPLRQGPDTQYF
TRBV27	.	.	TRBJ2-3	TGTGCCAGCAGTTTCTCAATACCGGTACTAGATACGCAGTATTTT	CASSFSIPVLDTQYF
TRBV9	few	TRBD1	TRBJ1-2	TGTGCCAGCAGCGTCGGGACAGGGGGCGATGGCTACACCTTC	CASSVGTGGDGYTF
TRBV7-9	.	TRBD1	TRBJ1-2	TGTGCCAGCAGCTCCGGGGACAGGGAAGACTATGGCTACACCTTC	CASSSGDREDYGYTF
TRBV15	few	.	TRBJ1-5	TGTGCCACCAGCAGAGAACGGGACCCGGGACAATCTAGCAATCAGCCCCAGCATTTT	CATSRERDPGQSSNQPQHF
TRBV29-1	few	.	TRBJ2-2	TGCAGCGTTACGCGGGGCGGCGGGGAGCTGTTTTTT	CSVTRGGGELFF
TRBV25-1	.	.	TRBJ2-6	TGTGCCAGCAGTGAATCCTCAGGGAGCTCTGGGGCCAACGTCCTGACTTTC	CASSESSGSSGANVLTF
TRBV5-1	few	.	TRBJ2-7	TGCGCCAGCAGCTTGGCCCTGGAGGGATCCTACGAGCAGTACTTC	CASSLALEGSYEQYF